These T cell receptor beta chains were read from a single sample in a study of vaccination and CD4 T cells after COVID-19. TCRdb passed the PCR reads through MiXCR, listing each CDR3 protein once. The data contain 15,000 to 19,000 distinct CDR3 sequences, around 48% of them seen just once; the ten biggest clones take up 16%. These receptors have no known antigen. This material consisted of CD4+ T cells from blood, cultured in vitro, taken before SARS-CoV-2 vaccination. The receptors derive from a human donor who had recovered from COVID-19. CDR3s include the opening cysteine and the closing phenylalanine or tryptophan. D genes are given only for firm matches. Not every row has a clone size; where given, it reads once, few, many or a size class.

D gene: TRBD1
clone size: .
V gene: TRBV5-1
J gene: TRBJ1-5
CDR3 protein: CASSPVTGGSQPQHF
CDR3 DNA: TGCGCCAGCAGCCCCGTGACAGGGGGCAGTCAGCCCCAGCATTTT

D gene: TRBD2
clone size: .
V gene: TRBV20-1
J gene: TRBJ2-1
CDR3 protein: CSARAPGGARHGEQFF
CDR3 DNA: TGCAGTGCTAGAGCGCCGGGGGGTGCCCGACATGGAGAGCAGTTCTTC

D gene: .
clone size: .
V gene: TRBV12-3/TRBV12-4
J gene: TRBJ1-6
CDR3 protein: CASSFSRYNSPLHF
CDR3 DNA: TGTGCCAGCAGTTTCAGCAGATATAATTCACCCCTCCACTTT

D gene: TRBD1
clone size: .
V gene: TRBV24-1
J gene: TRBJ1-4
CDR3 protein: CATSGSDRGATNEKLFF
CDR3 DNA: TGTGCCACCAGTGGCTCGGACAGGGGAGCAACTAATGAAAAACTGTTTTTT

D gene: TRBD1
clone size: once
V gene: TRBV28
J gene: TRBJ1-2
CDR3 protein: CASTRDRESGYTF
CDR3 DNA: TGTGCCAGCACCCGGGACAGGGAGTCTGGCTACACCTTC

D gene: TRBD2
clone size: once
V gene: TRBV30
J gene: TRBJ2-1
CDR3 protein: CAWSQREGRFF
CDR3 DNA: TGTGCCTGGAGTCAGCGGGAGGGCCGGTTCTTC

D gene: TRBD1
clone size: .
V gene: TRBV28
J gene: TRBJ1-5
CDR3 protein: CASRSGQGTFGPQHF
CDR3 DNA: TGTGCCAGCAGGAGTGGACAGGGGACTTTCGGGCCCCAGCATTTT

D gene: TRBD1
clone size: .
V gene: TRBV28
J gene: TRBJ2-5
CDR3 protein: CASSPSGQGAETQYF
CDR3 DNA: TGTGCCAGCAGCCCCTCGGGACAGGGGGCAGAGACCCAGTACTTC

D gene: TRBD2
clone size: once
V gene: TRBV9
J gene: TRBJ2-1
CDR3 protein: CASAGTSGRSEQFF
CDR3 DNA: TGTGCCAGTGCCGGGACTAGCGGGAGGTCTGAGCAGTTCTTC

D gene: .
clone size: .
V gene: TRBV25-1
J gene: TRBJ2-5
CDR3 protein: CASSPRGAGQETQYF
CDR3 DNA: TGTGCCAGCAGCCCCCGGGGGGCTGGGCAAGAGACCCAGTACTTC

D gene: .
clone size: once
V gene: TRBV24-1
J gene: TRBJ2-2
CDR3 protein: CATSDYKDTGELFF
CDR3 DNA: TGTGCCACCAGTGATTACAAGGACACCGGGGAGCTGTTTTTT

D gene: .
clone size: .
V gene: TRBV7-2
J gene: TRBJ2-1
CDR3 protein: CASSFFGPEEQFF
CDR3 DNA: TGTGCCAGCAGCTTCTTTGGCCCGGAAGAGCAGTTCTTC

D gene: .
clone size: .
V gene: TRBV6-1
J gene: TRBJ2-1
CDR3 protein: CASSTGLHNEQFF
CDR3 DNA: TGTGCCAGCAGTACCGGGCTGCACAATGAGCAGTTCTTC

D gene: TRBD2
clone size: .
V gene: TRBV28
J gene: TRBJ2-3
CDR3 protein: CASRGLAGERDTQYF
CDR3 DNA: TGTGCCAGCAGGGGACTAGCGGGAGAGAGAGATACGCAGTATTTT

D gene: .
clone size: .
V gene: TRBV5-4
J gene: TRBJ2-6
CDR3 protein: CASSPDLSGANVLTF
CDR3 DNA: TGTGCCAGCAGCCCGGACCTCTCTGGGGCCAACGTCCTGACTTTC

D gene: .
clone size: once
V gene: TRBV28
J gene: TRBJ2-3
CDR3 protein: CASSLWSQGSDTQYF
CDR3 DNA: TGTGCCAGCAGTTTATGGTCACAGGGATCAGATACGCAGTATTTT

D gene: TRBD2
clone size: .
V gene: TRBV19
J gene: TRBJ2-1
CDR3 protein: CASKGTSERGRNEQFF
CDR3 DNA: TGTGCCAGTAAGGGGACTAGCGAGAGAGGAAGAAATGAGCAGTTCTTC

D gene: .
clone size: .
V gene: TRBV27
J gene: TRBJ1-5
CDR3 protein: CATREEGRPLNQPQHF
CDR3 DNA: TGTGCCACCCGAGAGGAGGGTCGGCCTCTTAATCAGCCCCAGCATTTT

D gene: .
clone size: .
V gene: TRBV15
J gene: TRBJ1-2
CDR3 protein: CATSRDLREPNYGYTF
CDR3 DNA: TGTGCCACCAGCAGAGATCTAAGGGAACCTAACTATGGCTACACCTTC

D gene: TRBD1
clone size: few
V gene: TRBV20-1
J gene: TRBJ1-2
CDR3 protein: CSATQGGDNYGYTF
CDR3 DNA: TGCAGTGCTACCCAGGGGGGGGATAACTATGGCTACACCTTC

D gene: .
clone size: .
V gene: TRBV5-1
J gene: TRBJ1-6
CDR3 protein: CASSLLQGGNSPLHF
CDR3 DNA: TGCGCCAGCAGCTTGTTGCAGGGAGGTAATTCACCCCTCCACTTT

D gene: .
clone size: .
V gene: TRBV20-1
J gene: TRBJ1-4
CDR3 protein: CSAPRSEKLFF
CDR3 DNA: TGCAGTGCTCCTAGAAGTGAAAAACTGTTTTTT

D gene: .
clone size: few
V gene: TRBV28
J gene: TRBJ2-7
CDR3 protein: CASSLSHEQYF
CDR3 DNA: TGTGCCAGCAGTTTATCCCACGAGCAGTACTTC

D gene: .
clone size: few
V gene: TRBV19
J gene: TRBJ2-3
CDR3 protein: CASSHTDTQYF
CDR3 DNA: TGTGCCAGTAGTCACACAGATACGCAGTATTTT

D gene: .
clone size: .
V gene: TRBV24-1
J gene: TRBJ1-1
CDR3 protein: CATSDSLWGNTEAFF
CDR3 DNA: TGTGCCACCAGTGATTCTCTCTGGGGCAACACTGAAGCTTTCTTT

D gene: .
clone size: few
V gene: TRBV12-3/TRBV12-4
J gene: TRBJ2-5
CDR3 protein: CASSLAQQETQYF
CDR3 DNA: TGTGCCAGCAGCTTAGCTCAGCAAGAGACCCAGTACTTC

D gene: .
clone size: .
V gene: TRBV5-1
J gene: TRBJ2-7
CDR3 protein: CASSLVLAENEQYF
CDR3 DNA: TGCGCCAGCAGCTTGGTATTAGCGGAGAACGAGCAGTACTTC

D gene: .
clone size: medium-sized
V gene: TRBV7-6
J gene: TRBJ2-2
CDR3 protein: CASSLGNTGELFF
CDR3 DNA: TGTGCCAGCAGCTTGGGGAACACCGGGGAGCTGTTTTTT

D gene: TRBD2
clone size: .
V gene: TRBV7-3
J gene: TRBJ2-3
CDR3 protein: CASSLGAGGSADTQYF
CDR3 DNA: TGTGCCAGCAGCTTAGGTGCGGGAGGGTCCGCAGATACGCAGTATTTT

D gene: .
clone size: .
V gene: TRBV20-1
J gene: TRBJ2-3
CDR3 protein: CSASTGHITDTQYF
CDR3 DNA: TGCAGTGCATCTACGGGACACATCACAGATACGCAGTATTTT

D gene: TRBD2
clone size: .
V gene: TRBV20-1
J gene: TRBJ2-3
CDR3 protein: CSAPGLAGGPGQYF
CDR3 DNA: TGCAGTGCTCCCGGACTAGCGGGAGGGCCGGGGCAGTATTTT